The TCR beta chain under discussion was sequenced for a study of Tregs in tolerant kidney transplant recipients. Study in general: Sorting of CD4+CD25+CD127- cells followed approximately three-day belatacept mixed lymphocyte reactions, sometimes with roughly five-day graft donor restimulation. The study's findings and limits: The small number of patients limits these findings pending further validation. Activated donor B cell expansion appeared to reveal the most relevant donor-specific TCRbeta repertoire. This study did not directly address biological reproducibility.

The germline V gene encodes CDR1 KGHSH and CDR2 LQKENI. V was shortened by 2 bases and J by 7 bases, with 17 bases between the two germline ends. The CDR3 is made up of 15 amino acids. About this clone itself: Antigen specificity is unknown.

Only in-frame clones appear in the TCRdb table, and some are missing; sequencing was by immunoSEQ multiplex PCR. The table has around 21,000 clones, around three fifths seen once. The sequenced sample was Tregs from blood cultured with allogeneic cells. The receptor's source is a human donor in good health. The chain recombines TRBV18 with TRBJ1-2; possibly TRBD1 for D (6 bases). This CDR3 reads CASSPRITGNGGYTF. CDR3 bases: TGTGCCAGCTCACCAAGGATAACAGGGAACGGTGGCTACACCTTC. Based on the CDR3 plus reference TRBV18 and TRBJ1-2, the full variable domain is NAGVMQNPRHLVRRRGQEARLRCSPMKGHSHVYWYRQLPEEGLKFMVYLQKENIIDESGMPKERFSAEFPKEGPSILRIQQVVRGDSAAYFCASSPRITGNGGYTFGSGTRLTVV.